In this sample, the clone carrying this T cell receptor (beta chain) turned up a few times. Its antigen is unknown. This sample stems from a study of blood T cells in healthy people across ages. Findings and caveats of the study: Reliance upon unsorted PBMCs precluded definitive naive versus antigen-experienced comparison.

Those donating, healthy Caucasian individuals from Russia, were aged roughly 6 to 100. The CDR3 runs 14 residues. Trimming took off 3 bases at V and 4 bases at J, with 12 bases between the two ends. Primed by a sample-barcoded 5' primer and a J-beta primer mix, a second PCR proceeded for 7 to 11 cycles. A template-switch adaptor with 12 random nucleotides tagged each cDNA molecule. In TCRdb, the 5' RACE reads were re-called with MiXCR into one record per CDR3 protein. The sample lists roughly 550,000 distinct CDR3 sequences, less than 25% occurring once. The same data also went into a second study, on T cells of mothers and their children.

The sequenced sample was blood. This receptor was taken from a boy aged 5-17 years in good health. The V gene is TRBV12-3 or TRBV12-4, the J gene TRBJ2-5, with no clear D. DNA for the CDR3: TGTGCCAGCAGTTTGGATAAGCGCATAGAGACCCAGTACTTC. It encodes CASSLDKRIETQYF.